The 20 T cell receptor beta chains presented below share a single source sample, sequenced in a study of cytomegalovirus exposure and HLA in healthy donors. PCR employed 60 Vbeta and 13 Jbeta primers. Sequenced by immunoSEQ multiplex PCR; TCRdb stores in-frame clones only, minus some. The sample comprises some 120,000 clones, roughly 80% of which are singletons, and over 15% rests with the top ten. Sequenced material: PBMCs. The receptors derive from a man aged 18 to 35 in good health and CMV-seropositive.

The chain is built from TRBV30 and TRBJ1-2; 8 bases fit TRBD1. The CDR3 runs to 17 residues. Looked up from germline, CDR1 is GTSNPN and CDR2 is SVGIG (reference sequence). V dropped 3 bases and J dropped 4; count of bases not matched to a gene: 16. CDR3 nucleotides: TGTGCCTGGAGGGGTGTCGAGACAGGGGCCTTTACCTATGGCTACACCTTC. It yields the protein CAWRGVETGAFTYGYTF. Complete variable domain (other parts from reference TRBV30 and TRBJ1-2): SQTIHQWPATLVQPVGSPLSLECTVEGTSNPNLYWYRQAAGRGLQLLFYSVGIGQISSEVPQNLSASRPQDRQFILSSKKLLLSDSGFYLCAWRGVETGAFTYGYTFGSGTRLTVV.

As regards this clone: Different DNA sequences within this sample yield the same CDR3. The chain employs TRBV6-5 and TRBJ1-1; 9 bases agree with TRBD1. This CDR3 has 15 amino acids. The ends lost 0 bases at V and 2 bases at J; junction bases unmatched: 1. Germline V gene sequence: CDR1 MNHEY, CDR2 SVGAGI. The CDR3 bases are TGTGCCAGCAGTTACTCGGGACAGGGCAACACTGAAGCTTTCTTT. As protein: CASSYSGQGNTEAFF.

This rearrangement joins TRBV4-1 to TRBJ1-1; the match to TRBD1 covers 7 bases. Germline loops: CDR1 MGHRA, CDR2 YSYEKL. Trimming took 3 bases from V and 5 from J; bases not matched to a gene: 6. This CDR3 region has 14 residues. The CDR3 coding sequence is TGCGCCAGCAGCCAGGGATTACAGGGGACTGAAGCTTTCTTT. Its protein product is CASSQGLQGTEAFF.

There are a few counts of this clone. The chain combines TRBV7-9 with TRBJ2-7, with 7 nucleotides matching TRBD1. CDR3 size: 14 residues. V lost 5 bases and J lost 5; bases outside the gene matches: 9. Germline CDR1 is SEHNR and CDR2 is FQNEAQ (reference sequence). This CDR3 reads CASSPGTAGHEQYF. In DNA form, the CDR3 reads TGTGCCAGCAGCCCAGGGACAGCAGGCCACGAGCAGTACTTC.

V and J are TRBV6-1 and TRBJ1-6; D is undetermined. The germline CDR1 and CDR2 sequences are MNHNS and SASEGT. V lost 7 bases and J lost 3, with 7 bases in between. The CDR3 extends over 13 amino acids. The CDR3 DNA follows: TGTGCCAGCACCCCCGGCTATAATTCACCCCTCCACTTT. This sequence encodes CASTPGYNSPLHF.

This chain uses TRBV7-2 with TRBJ1-6; possible D gene TRBD1, 6 bases. The germline CDR1 and CDR2 sequences are SGHTA and FQGNSA. V lost 1 base and J 8 bases, leaving 15 bases between the germline ends. The CDR3 contains 16 residues. The CDR3 DNA is TGTGCCAGCAGCTTAGAGCCGGGCCAGGGGTATTCACCCCTCCACTTT. Amino acids: CASSLEPGQGYSPLHF.

The rearrangement uses TRBV5-6 and TRBJ2-7; 8 bases line up with TRBD1. This CDR3 spans 13 amino acids. Per germline, CDR1 SGHDT and CDR2 YYEEEE. Trimming cost V 5 bases and J 1 base; bases outside gene matches: 2. The CDR3 DNA is TGTGCCAGCAGACGGACAGGGTCCTACGAGCAGTACTTC. It codes for CASRRTGSYEQYF. The complete variable domain, with remaining parts taken from reference TRBV5-6 and TRBJ2-7, reads DAGVTQSPTHLIKTRGQQVTLRCSPKSGHDTVSWYQQALGQGPQFIFQYYEEEERQRGNFPDRFSGHQFPNYSSELNVNALLLGDSALYLCASRRTGSYEQYFGPGTRLTVT.

The V call is TRBV19, the J call TRBJ1-3; maybe TRBD1 (5 bases). The ends were cut back, 4 bases at V and 3 bases at J, with 13 bases in the middle. This CDR3 contains 15 residues. Germline-derived CDR1 and CDR2 are LNHDA and SQIVND (reference sequence). Written as DNA, the CDR3 is TGTGCCAGTAGTACGCTACAGGAAGGTGGAAACACCATATATTTT. Translation gives CASSTLQEGGNTIYF.

J is TRBJ1-2 and V is TRBV2; D is perhaps TRBD1 (5 bases). In germline, CDR1 is SNHLY, CDR2 FYNNEI. The CDR3 has 13 amino acids. Trimming stripped 5 bases from V and 5 bases from J, with 12 bases between. The CDR3 reads CASSPGVVYGYTF. The CDR3 DNA is TGTGCCAGCAGTCCGGGGGTGGTTTATGGCTACACCTTC.

J is TRBJ1-2 and V is TRBV7-6, with D maybe TRBD1 (5 bases). CDR1 SGHVS and CDR2 FNYEAQ come from the germline V gene. The CDR3 loop spans 13 amino acids. V was cut by 5 bases and J by 6 bases, with 13 bases left in between. DNA of the CDR3: TGTGCCAGCAGCGAGGAGGGGCTGGATGGCTACACCTTC. This encodes CASSEEGLDGYTF.

V usage is TRBV14 and J usage is TRBJ2-1; 11 bases are shared with TRBD1. Germline trimming cut 5 bases from V and 7 bases from J; bases unmatched to any gene: 13. Per germline, CDR1 SGHDN and CDR2 FVKESK. CDR3 length: 17 residues. The CDR3 coding sequence is TGTGCCAGCAGCTTCAGGTCTGGGACAGGGGGTAGGAATGAGCAGTTCTTC. It encodes CASSFRSGTGGRNEQFF.

The chain joins TRBV6-6 to TRBJ1-5; the D gene is possibly TRBD1 (5 bases). V lost 6 bases to trimming and J lost 0 bases, with 15 bases between them. CDR1 and CDR2 (germline): MNHNY, SVGAGI (reference sequence). CDR3 size: 16 residues. The CDR3 DNA follows: TGTGCCAGCAGAGGGGCAGGGCGAAATAGCAATCAGCCCCAGCATTTT. Translation: CASRGAGRNSNQPQHF.

The rearrangement joins TRBV6-5 to TRBJ1-6; 8 bases match TRBD1. The germline V gene encodes CDR1 MNHEY and CDR2 SVGAGI. Trimming took 2 bases from V and 1 from J; bases not matched to a gene: 1. This CDR3 region has 16 residues. The CDR3 reads CASSYDRGSYNSPLHF. CDR3 DNA sequence: TGTGCCAGCAGTTACGACAGGGGATCCTATAATTCACCCCTCCACTTT.

The J gene is TRBJ2-2, the V gene TRBV19; D is undetermined. The CDR3 runs to 13 residues. V was cut by 3 bases and J by 2 bases, with 4 bases left in between. Germline V lookup: CDR1 LNHDA, CDR2 SQIVND (reference sequence). The CDR3 protein is CASSIVNTGELFF. The DNA of the CDR3 is TGTGCCAGTAGTATTGTAAACACCGGGGAGCTGTTTTTT.

The genes are TRBV14 and TRBJ1-1; the D is unclear. Germline V gene data show CDR1 as SGHDN and CDR2 as FVKESK. The V and J ends lost 3 bases and 3 bases respectively, with 14 bases between them. The CDR3 spans 15 residues. The CDR3 spells CASSHPRISDTEAFF. CDR3 bases: TGTGCCAGCAGCCATCCGAGGATTTCGGACACTGAAGCTTTCTTT.

CDR3 DNA: TGCGCCAGCAGTCGCCGACAGGAGCTTAAAGAGACCCAGTACTTC. This codes for CASSRRQELKETQYF. J is TRBJ2-5 and V is TRBV23-1, with D possibly being TRBD1 (6 bases). TRBV23-1 carries the ORF label, with uncertain function. The CDR3 is made up of 15 amino acids. V lost 4 bases and J 3 bases, leaving 15 bases between the germline ends.

CDR3 protein: CASRRGPGNTIYF. The CDR3 DNA reads as TGTGCCAGTCGGAGGGGGCCTGGAAACACCATATATTTT. This chain links TRBV19 with TRBJ1-3; TRBD1 aligns across 7 bases. Germline loops: CDR1 LNHDA, CDR2 SQIVND (reference sequence). The CDR3 has 13 residues. Trimming at V came to 8 bases and at J to 2 bases, leaving 3 bases not matched to a gene. Complete variable domain (other parts from reference TRBV19 and TRBJ1-3): DGGITQSPKYLFRKEGQNVTLSCEQNLNHDAMYWYRQDPGQGLRLIYYSQIVNDFQKGDIAEGYSVSREKKESFPLTVTSAQKNPTAFYLCASRRGPGNTIYFGEGSWLTVV.

The V call is TRBV6-4, the J call TRBJ2-1, with TRBD1 as a possible D gene (6 bases). Germline V gives CDR1 MRHNA, CDR2 SNTAGT. This CDR3 contains 15 residues. Trimming took 5 bases from V and 0 from J, leaving 11 bases between them. The CDR3 region is CASSTGSSSYNEQFF. The DNA of the CDR3 is TGTGCCAGCAGTACAGGGTCGAGCTCCTACAATGAGCAGTTCTTC.

This clone was counted once. J is TRBJ1-4 and V is TRBV7-2; D call uncertain. Germline assignment: CDR1 SGHTA and CDR2 FQGNSA. With 5 bases removed from V and 0 bases from J, the gap between germline ends came to 13 bases. The CDR3 covers 16 residues. CDR3 coding DNA: TGTGCCAGCAGCCCCCGAAGTAGAGCAACTAATGAAAAACTGTTTTTT. Translation: CASSPRSRATNEKLFF. The whole variable domain, filled in from reference TRBV7-2 and TRBJ1-4, reads GAGVSQSPSNKVTEKGKDVELRCDPISGHTALYWYRQSLGQGLEFLIYFQGNSAPDKSGLPSDRFSAERTGGSVSTLTIQRTQQEDSAVYLCASSPRSRATNEKLFFGSGTQLSVL.

This chain uses TRBV27 with TRBJ2-7; 8 bases are shared with TRBD2. This CDR3 has 15 residues. CDR1 and CDR2 from the germline V gene are MNHEY and SMNVEV (reference sequence). V shed 5 bases and J 3 bases; nucleotides not matched to a gene: 9. The CDR3 sequence is CASSPGLALYYEQYF. CDR3 in DNA: TGTGCCAGCAGTCCCGGACTAGCCCTGTACTACGAGCAGTACTTC.